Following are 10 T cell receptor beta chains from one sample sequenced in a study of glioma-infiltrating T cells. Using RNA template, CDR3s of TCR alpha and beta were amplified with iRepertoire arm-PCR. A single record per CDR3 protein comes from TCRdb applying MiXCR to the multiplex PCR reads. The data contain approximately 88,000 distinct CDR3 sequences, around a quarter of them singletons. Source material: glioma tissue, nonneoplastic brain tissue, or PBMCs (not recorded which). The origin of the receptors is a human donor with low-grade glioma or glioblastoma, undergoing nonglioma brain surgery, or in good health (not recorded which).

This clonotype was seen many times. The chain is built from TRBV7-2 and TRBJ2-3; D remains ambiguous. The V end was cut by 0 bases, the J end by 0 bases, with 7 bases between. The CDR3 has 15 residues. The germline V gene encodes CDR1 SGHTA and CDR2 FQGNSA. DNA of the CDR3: TGTGCCAGCAGCTTAGCTCTAGTGAGCACAGATACGCAGTATTTT. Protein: CASSLALVSTDTQYF.

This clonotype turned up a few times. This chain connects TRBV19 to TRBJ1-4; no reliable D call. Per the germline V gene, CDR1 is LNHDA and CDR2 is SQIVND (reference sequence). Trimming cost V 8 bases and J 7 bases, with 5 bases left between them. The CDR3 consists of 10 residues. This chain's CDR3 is CASWSEKLFF. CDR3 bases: TGTGCCAGTTGGAGTGAAAAACTGTTTTTT.

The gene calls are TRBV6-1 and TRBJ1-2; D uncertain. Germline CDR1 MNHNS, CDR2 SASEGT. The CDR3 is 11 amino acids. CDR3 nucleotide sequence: TGTGCAACCCAAAGGGCAGTCGGCTACACCTTC. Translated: CATQRAVGYTF.

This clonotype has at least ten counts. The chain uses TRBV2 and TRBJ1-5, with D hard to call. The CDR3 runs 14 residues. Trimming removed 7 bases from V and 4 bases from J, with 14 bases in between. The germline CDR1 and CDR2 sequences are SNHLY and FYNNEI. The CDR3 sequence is CASNDGRRNQPQHF. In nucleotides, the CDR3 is TGTGCCAGCAATGATGGCAGGAGGAATCAGCCCCAGCATTTT.

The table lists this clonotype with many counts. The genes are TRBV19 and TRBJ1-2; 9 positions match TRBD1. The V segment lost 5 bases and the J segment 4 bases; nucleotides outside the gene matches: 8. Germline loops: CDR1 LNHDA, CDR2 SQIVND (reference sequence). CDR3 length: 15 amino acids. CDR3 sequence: CASSLPGQGGYGYTF. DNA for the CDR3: TGTGCCAGTAGTCTACCGGGACAGGGTGGCTATGGCTACACCTTC.

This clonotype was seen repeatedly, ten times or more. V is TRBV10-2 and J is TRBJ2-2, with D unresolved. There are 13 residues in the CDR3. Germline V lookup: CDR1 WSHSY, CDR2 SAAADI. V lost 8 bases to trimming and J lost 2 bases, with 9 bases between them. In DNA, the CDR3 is TGCGCCAGCGTCGAAAGAAACACCGGGGAGCTGTTTTTT. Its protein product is CASVERNTGELFF.

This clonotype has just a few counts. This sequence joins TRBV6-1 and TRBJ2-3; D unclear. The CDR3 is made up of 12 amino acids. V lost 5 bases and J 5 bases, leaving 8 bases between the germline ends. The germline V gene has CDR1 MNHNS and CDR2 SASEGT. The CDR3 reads CASSPRLDTQYF. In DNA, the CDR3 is TGTGCCAGCAGTCCTCGGTTAGATACGCAGTATTTT.

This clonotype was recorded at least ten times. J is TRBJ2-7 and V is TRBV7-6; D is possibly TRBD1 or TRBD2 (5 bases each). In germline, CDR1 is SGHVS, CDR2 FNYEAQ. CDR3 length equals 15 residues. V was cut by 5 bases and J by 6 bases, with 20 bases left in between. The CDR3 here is CASSVSGTAPSEQYF. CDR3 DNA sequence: TGTGCCAGCAGCGTCTCCGGGACCGCCCCCTCCGAGCAGTACTTC.

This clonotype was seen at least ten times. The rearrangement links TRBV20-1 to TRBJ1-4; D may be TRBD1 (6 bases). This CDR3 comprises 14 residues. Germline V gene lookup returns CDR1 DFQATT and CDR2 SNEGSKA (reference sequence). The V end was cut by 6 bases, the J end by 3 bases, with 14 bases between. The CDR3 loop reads CSATRDTSNEKLFF. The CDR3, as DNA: TGCAGTGCGACCCGGGACACATCTAATGAAAAACTGTTTTTT.

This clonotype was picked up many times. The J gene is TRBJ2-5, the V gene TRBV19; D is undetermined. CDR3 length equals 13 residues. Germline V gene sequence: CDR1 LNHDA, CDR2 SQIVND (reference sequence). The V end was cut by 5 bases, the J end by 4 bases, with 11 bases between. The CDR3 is CASSPSGRETQYF. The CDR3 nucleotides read TGTGCCAGTAGTCCGTCAGGACGAGAGACCCAGTACTTC.